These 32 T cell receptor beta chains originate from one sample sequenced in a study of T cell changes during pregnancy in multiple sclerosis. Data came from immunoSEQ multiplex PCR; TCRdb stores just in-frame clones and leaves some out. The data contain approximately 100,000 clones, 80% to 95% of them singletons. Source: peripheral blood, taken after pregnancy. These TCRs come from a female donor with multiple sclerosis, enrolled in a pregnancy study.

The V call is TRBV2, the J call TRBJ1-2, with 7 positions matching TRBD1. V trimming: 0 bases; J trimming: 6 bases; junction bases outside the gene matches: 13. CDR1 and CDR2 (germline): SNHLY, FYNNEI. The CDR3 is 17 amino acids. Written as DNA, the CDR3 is TGTGCCAGCAGTGAAGCGACCACCGGGACAGCGAGGGATGGCTACACCTTC. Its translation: CASSEATTGTARDGYTF.

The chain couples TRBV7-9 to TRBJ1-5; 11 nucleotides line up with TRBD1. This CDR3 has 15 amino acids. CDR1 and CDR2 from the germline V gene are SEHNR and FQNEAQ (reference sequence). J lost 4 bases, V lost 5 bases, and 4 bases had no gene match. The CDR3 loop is CASSRTGGWNQPQHF. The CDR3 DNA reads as TGTGCCAGCAGCCGGACAGGGGGCTGGAATCAGCCCCAGCATTTT.

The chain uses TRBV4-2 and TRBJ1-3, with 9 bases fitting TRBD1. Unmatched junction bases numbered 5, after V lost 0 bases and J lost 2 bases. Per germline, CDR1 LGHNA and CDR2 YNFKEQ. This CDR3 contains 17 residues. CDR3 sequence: CASSQERGQGPGNTIYF. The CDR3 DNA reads TGTGCCAGCAGCCAAGAACGGGGACAGGGACCTGGAAACACCATATATTTT.

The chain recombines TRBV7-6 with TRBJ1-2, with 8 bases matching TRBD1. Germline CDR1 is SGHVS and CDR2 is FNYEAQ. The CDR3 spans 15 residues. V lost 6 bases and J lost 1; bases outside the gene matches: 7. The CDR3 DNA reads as TGTGCCAGCAGTTTGACGGACAGGGATAACTATGGCTACACCTTC. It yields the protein CASSLTDRDNYGYTF.

Here the CDR3 DNA reads TGTGCCAGCAGCGTAGCGCCAGCGGGGGACCAAGAGACCCAGTACTTC. This gives the protein CASSVAPAGDQETQYF. The chain has TRBV9 and TRBJ2-5; 8 bases align to TRBD2. The CDR3 loop spans 16 amino acids. Germline V gives CDR1 SGDLS, CDR2 YYNGEE. The V gene end was trimmed by 0 bases and the J gene end by 0 bases; junction bases not matched to a gene: 4.

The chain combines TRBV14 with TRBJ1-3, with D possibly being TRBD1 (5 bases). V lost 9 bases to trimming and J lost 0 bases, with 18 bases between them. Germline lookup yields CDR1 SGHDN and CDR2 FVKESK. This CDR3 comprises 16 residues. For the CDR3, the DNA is TGTGCCAGACCCGAAAGGGGCCGATCCTCTGGAAACACCATATATTTT. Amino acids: CARPERGRSSGNTIYF.

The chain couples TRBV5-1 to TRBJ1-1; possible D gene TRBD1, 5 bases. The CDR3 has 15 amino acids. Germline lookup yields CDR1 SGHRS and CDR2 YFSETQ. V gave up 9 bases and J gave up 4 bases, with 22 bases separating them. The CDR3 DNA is TGCGCCACTGCACCGGCAGGGTCGTCGGTCACTGAAGCTTTCTTT. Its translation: CATAPAGSSVTEAFF.

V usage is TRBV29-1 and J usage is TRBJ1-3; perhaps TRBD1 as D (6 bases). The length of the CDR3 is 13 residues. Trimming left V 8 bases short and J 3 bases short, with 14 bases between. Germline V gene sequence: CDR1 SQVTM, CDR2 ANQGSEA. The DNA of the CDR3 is TGCAGCTACTCCGGGACAAATGGAAACACCATATATTTT. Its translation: CSYSGTNGNTIYF.

The CDR3, as DNA: TGTGCCACCAGCAGAGAGGGTTTCGGGGGGGCCTTCAATGAGCAGTTCTTC. This encodes CATSREGFGGAFNEQFF. The chain joins TRBV15 to TRBJ2-1; TRBD2 matches 8 bases. The length of the CDR3 is 17 residues. After removal of 0 bases from V and 6 bases from J, the junction contained 10 bases not matched to a gene. In germline, CDR1 is LNHNV, CDR2 YYDKDF (reference sequence).

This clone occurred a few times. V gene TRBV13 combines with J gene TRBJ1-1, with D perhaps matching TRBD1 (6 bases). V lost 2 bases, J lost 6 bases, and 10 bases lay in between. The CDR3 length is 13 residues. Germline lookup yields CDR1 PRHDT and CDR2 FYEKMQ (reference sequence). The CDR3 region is CASSLRGAAEAFF. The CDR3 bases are TGTGCCAGCAGCTTACGGGGGGCCGCTGAAGCTTTCTTT.

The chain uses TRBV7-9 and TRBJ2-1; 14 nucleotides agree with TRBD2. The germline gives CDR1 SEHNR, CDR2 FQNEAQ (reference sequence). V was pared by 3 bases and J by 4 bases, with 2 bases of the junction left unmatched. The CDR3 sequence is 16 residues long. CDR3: CASSLTSGGAYNEQFF. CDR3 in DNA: TGTGCCAGCAGCTTGACTAGCGGGGGGGCATACAATGAGCAGTTCTTC. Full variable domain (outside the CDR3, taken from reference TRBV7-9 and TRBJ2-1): DTGVSQNPRHKITKRGQNVTFRCDPISEHNRLYWYRQTLGQGPEFLTYFQNEAQLEKSRLLSDRFSAERPKGSFSTLEIQRTEQGDSAMYLCASSLTSGGAYNEQFFGPGTRLTVL.

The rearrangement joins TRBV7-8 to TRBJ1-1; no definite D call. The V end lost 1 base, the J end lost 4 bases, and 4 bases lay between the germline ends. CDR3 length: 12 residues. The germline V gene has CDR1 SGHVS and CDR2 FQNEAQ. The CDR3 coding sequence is TGTGCCAGCAGCTTAGGTAGCACTGAAGCTTTCTTT. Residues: CASSLGSTEAFF.

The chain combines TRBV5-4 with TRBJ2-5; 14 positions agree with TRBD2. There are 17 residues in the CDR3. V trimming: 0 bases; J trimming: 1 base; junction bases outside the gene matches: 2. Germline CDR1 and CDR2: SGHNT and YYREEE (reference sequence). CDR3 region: CASSLGLAGGVQETQYF. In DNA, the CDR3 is TGTGCCAGCAGCTTGGGACTAGCGGGGGGGGTCCAAGAGACCCAGTACTTC.

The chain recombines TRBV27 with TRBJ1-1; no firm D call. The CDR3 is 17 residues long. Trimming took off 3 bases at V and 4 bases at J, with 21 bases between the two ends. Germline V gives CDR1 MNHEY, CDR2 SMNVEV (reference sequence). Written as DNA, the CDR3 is TGTGCCAGCAGTTTGGCGGGGTTCAATGGTTCAAGCACTGAAGCTTTCTTT. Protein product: CASSLAGFNGSSTEAFF.

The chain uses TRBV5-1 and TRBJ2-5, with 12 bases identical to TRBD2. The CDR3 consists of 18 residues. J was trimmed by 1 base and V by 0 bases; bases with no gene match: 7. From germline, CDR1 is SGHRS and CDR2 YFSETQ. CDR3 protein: CASSLGLAGAGLQETQYF. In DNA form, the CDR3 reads TGCGCCAGCAGCTTGGGACTAGCGGGGGCCGGCCTCCAAGAGACCCAGTACTTC.

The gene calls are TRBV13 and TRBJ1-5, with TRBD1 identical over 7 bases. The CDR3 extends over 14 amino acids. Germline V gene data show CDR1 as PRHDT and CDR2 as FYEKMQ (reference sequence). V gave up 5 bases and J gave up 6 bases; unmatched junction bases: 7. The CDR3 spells CASSHSRGSQPQHF. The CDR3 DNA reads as TGTGCCAGCAGCCACTCCAGGGGGTCTCAGCCCCAGCATTTT.

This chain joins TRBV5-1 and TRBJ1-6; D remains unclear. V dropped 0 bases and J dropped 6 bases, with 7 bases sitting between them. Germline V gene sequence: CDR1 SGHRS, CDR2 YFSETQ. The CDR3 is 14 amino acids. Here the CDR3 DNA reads TGCGCCAGCAGCTTGGTAGCCCCTAATTCACCCCTCCACTTT. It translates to CASSLVAPNSPLHF.

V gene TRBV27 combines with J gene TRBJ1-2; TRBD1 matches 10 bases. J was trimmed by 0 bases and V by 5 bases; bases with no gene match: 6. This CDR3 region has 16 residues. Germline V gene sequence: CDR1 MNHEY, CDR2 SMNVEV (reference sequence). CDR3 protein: CASSRQGAATNYGYTF. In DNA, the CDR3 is TGTGCCAGCAGTAGACAGGGGGCAGCCACTAACTATGGCTACACCTTC.

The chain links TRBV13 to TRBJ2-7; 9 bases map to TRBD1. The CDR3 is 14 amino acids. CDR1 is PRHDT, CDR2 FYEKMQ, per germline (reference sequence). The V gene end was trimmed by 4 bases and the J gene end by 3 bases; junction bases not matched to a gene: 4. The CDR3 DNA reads TGTGCCAGCAGCTCCGGGACAGGGTACTACGAGCAGTACTTC. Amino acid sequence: CASSSGTGYYEQYF.

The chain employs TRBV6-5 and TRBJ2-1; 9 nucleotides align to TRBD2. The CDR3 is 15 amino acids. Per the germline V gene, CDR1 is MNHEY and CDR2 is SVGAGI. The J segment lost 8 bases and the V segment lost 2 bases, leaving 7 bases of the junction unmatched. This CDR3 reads CASSYLASGEHEQFF. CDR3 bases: TGTGCCAGCAGTTACCTGGCTAGCGGGGAGCATGAGCAGTTCTTC.

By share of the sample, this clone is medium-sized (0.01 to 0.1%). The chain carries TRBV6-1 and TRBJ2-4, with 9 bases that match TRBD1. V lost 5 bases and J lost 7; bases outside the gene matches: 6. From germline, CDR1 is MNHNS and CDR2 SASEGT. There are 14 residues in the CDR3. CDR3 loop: CASSTGGDDNIQYF. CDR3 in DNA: TGTGCCAGCAGTACAGGGGGCGATGATAACATTCAGTACTTC.

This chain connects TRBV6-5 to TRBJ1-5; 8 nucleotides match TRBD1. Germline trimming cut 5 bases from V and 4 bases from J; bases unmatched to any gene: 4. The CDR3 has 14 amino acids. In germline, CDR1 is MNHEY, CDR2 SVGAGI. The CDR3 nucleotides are TGTGCCAGCAGTCCGGACAGGGCGAATCAGCCCCAGCATTTT. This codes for CASSPDRANQPQHF.

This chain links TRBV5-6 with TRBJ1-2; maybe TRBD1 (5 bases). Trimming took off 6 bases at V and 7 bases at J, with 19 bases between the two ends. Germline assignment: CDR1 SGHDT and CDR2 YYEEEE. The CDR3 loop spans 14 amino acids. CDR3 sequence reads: CASTLGGGDGGYTF. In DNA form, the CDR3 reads TGTGCCAGCACCCTGGGCGGAGGGGATGGTGGCTACACCTTC.

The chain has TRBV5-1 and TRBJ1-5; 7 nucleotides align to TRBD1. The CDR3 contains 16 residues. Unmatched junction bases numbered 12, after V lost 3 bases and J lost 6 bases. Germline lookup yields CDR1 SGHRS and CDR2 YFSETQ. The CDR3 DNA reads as TGCGCCAGCAGCTCGGGGCCGTCAGGGGGTAGTCAGCCCCAGCATTTT. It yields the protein CASSSGPSGGSQPQHF. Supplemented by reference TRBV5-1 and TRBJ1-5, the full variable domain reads KAGVTQTPRYLIKTRGQQVTLSCSPISGHRSVSWYQQTPGQGLQFLFEYFSETQRNKGNFPGRFSGRQFSNSRSEMNVSTLELGDSALYLCASSSGPSGGSQPQHFGDGTRLSIL.

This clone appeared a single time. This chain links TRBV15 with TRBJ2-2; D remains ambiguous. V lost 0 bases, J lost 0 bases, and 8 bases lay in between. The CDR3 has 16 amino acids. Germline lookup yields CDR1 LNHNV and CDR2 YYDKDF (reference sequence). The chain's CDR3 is CATSRDRGTNTGELFF. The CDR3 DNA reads TGTGCCACCAGCAGAGATCGTGGCACGAACACCGGGGAGCTGTTTTTT. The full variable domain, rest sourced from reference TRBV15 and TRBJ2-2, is DAMVIQNPRYQVTQFGKPVTLSCSQTLNHNVMYWYQQKSSQAPKLLFHYYDKDFNNEADTPDNFQSRRPNTSFCFLDIRSPGLGDTAMYLCATSRDRGTNTGELFFGEGSRLTVL.

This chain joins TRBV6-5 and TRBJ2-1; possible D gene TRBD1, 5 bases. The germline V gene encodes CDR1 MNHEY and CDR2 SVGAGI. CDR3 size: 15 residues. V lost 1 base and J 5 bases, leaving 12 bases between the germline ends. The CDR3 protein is CASSYWGTDNNEQFF. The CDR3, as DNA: TGTGCCAGCAGTTACTGGGGTACGGACAACAATGAGCAGTTCTTC.

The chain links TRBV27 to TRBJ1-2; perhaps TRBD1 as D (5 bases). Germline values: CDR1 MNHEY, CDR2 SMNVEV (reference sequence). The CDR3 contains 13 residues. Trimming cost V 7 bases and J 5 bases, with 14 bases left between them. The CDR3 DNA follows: TGTGCCAGCACCGACGCGGGGGGGTATGGCTACACCTTC. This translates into CASTDAGGYGYTF.

CDR3 protein: CASSFSGYNEQFF. CDR3 nucleotides: TGTGCCAGCAGTTTTTCCGGGTACAATGAGCAGTTCTTC. V is TRBV27 and J is TRBJ2-1, with D unclear. CDR3 length equals 13 residues. Germline CDR1 and CDR2: MNHEY and SMNVEV (reference sequence). Trimming cost V 3 bases and J 4 bases, with 7 bases left between them.

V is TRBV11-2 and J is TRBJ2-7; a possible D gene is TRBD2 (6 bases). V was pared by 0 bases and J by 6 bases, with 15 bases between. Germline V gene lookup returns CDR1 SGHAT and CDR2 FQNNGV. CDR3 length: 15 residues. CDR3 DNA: TGTGCCAGCAGCTTAGATCGAGTCGGGGGAGGCGAGCAGTACTTC. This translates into CASSLDRVGGGEQYF. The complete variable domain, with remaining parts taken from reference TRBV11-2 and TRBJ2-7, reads EAGVAQSPRYKIIEKRQSVAFWCNPISGHATLYWYQQILGQGPKLLIQFQNNGVVDDSQLPKDRFSAERLKGVDSTLKIQPAKLEDSAVYLCASSLDRVGGGEQYFGPGTRLTVT.

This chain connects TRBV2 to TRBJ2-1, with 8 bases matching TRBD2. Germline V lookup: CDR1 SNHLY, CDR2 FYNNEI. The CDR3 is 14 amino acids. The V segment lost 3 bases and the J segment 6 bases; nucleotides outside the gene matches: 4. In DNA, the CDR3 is TGTGCCAGCAGTGAGGTTAGCGGGGTCAATGAGCAGTTCTTC. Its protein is CASSEVSGVNEQFF. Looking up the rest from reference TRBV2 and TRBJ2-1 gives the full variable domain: EPEVTQTPSHQVTQMGQEVILRCVPISNHLYFYWYRQILGQKVEFLVSFYNNEISEKSEIFDDQFSVERPDGSNFTLKIRSTKLEDSAMYFCASSEVSGVNEQFFGPGTRLTVL.

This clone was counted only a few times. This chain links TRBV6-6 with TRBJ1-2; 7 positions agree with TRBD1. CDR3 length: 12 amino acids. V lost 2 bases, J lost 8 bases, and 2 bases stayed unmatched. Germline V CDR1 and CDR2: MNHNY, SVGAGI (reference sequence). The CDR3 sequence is CASSYQGEGYTF. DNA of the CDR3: TGTGCCAGCAGTTACCAGGGGGAAGGCTACACCTTC.

The CDR3 protein is CASRTGTANYGYTF. The CDR3 nucleotides are TGTGCCAGCAGAACCGGGACTGCAAACTATGGCTACACCTTC. The rearrangement links TRBV5-4 to TRBJ1-2; possible D gene TRBD1, 5 bases. Trimming took 5 bases from V and 2 from J, leaving 13 bases between them. CDR1 and CDR2 from the germline V gene are SGHNT and YYREEE (reference sequence). CDR3 length: 14 amino acids.